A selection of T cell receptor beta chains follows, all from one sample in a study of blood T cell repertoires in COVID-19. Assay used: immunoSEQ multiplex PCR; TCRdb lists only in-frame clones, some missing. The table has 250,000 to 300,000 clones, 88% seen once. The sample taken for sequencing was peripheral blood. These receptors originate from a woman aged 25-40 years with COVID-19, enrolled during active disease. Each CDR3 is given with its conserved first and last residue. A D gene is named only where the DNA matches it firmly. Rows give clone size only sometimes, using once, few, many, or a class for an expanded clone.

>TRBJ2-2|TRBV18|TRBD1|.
CASSSDRVGTGELFF
TGTGCCAGCTCATCCGACAGGGTTGGGACCGGGGAGCTGTTTTTT
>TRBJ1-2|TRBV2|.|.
CASTFQYGYTF
TGTGCCAGCACGTTTCAGTATGGCTACACCTTC
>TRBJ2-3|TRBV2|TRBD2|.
CASSSGLAGFKDTQYF
TGTGCCAGCAGTTCCGGACTAGCGGGATTTAAAGATACGCAGTATTTT
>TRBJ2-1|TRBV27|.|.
CARPFRPGYNEQFF
TGTGCCAGGCCTTTCCGGCCGGGGTACAATGAGCAGTTCTTC
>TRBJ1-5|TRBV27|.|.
CASSLVGISNQPQHF
TGTGCCAGCAGTTTAGTCGGTATAAGCAATCAGCCCCAGCATTTT
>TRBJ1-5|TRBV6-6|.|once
CASSYWGGDSNQPQHF
TGTGCCAGCAGTTACTGGGGCGGGGATAGCAATCAGCCCCAGCATTTT
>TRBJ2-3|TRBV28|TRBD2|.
CASSGLAGADTQYF
TGTGCCAGCAGTGGACTAGCGGGAGCAGATACGCAGTATTTT
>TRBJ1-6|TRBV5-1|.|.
CASSLDGPGYNSPLHF
TGCGCCAGCAGCTTGGATGGGCCGGGGTATAATTCACCCCTCCACTTT
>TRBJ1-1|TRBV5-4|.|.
CASSYTGNTEAFF
TGTGCCAGCAGCTATACGGGTAACACTGAAGCTTTCTTT
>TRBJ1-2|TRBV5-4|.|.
CASSFPNGGYTF
TGTGCCAGCAGCTTCCCAAACGGGGGCTACACCTTC
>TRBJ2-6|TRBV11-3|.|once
CASSPDGTLSGANVLTF
TGTGCCAGCAGCCCAGATGGGACACTCTCTGGGGCCAACGTCCTGACTTTC
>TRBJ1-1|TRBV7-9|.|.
CASSLGLSENTEAFF
TGTGCCAGCAGCTTAGGGCTCAGTGAGAACACTGAAGCTTTCTTT
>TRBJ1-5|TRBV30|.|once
CAWICRGEDQPQHF
TGTGCCTGGATCTGTCGGGGGGAAGATCAGCCCCAGCATTTT
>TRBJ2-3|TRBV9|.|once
CASSVGSHDTQYF
TGTGCCAGCAGCGTAGGGTCACACGATACGCAGTATTTT
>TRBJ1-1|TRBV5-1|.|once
CASSLTVNTEAFF
TGCGCCAGCAGCCTTACAGTGAACACTGAAGCTTTCTTT
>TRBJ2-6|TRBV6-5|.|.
CASRRQGFGANVLTF
TGTGCCAGCAGGAGGCAGGGCTTTGGGGCCAACGTCCTGACTTTC
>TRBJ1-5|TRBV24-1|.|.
CATSDTGPQHF
TGTGCCACCAGTGATACGGGGCCCCAGCATTTT
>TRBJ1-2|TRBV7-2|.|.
CASSLAGPGYTF
TGTGCCAGCAGCTTAGCGGGGCCCGGCTACACCTTC
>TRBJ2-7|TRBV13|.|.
CASSLERSEQYF
TGTGCCAGCAGCCTAGAGAGGTCCGAGCAGTACTTC
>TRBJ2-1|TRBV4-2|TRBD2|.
CASSQDLLATWGQFF
TGTGCCAGCAGCCAAGATCTACTAGCGACCTGGGGGCAGTTCTTC
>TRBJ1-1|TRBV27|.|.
CASRGLGVNEAFF
TGTGCCAGCAGGGGTTTAGGGGTCAATGAAGCTTTCTTT
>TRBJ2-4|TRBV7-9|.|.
CASSSPAKNIQYF
TGTGCCAGCAGCTCTCCAGCCAAAAACATTCAGTACTTC
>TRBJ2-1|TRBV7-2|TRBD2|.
CASSATGTSGNNEQFF
TGTGCCAGCAGCGCCACCGGGACTAGCGGCAACAATGAGCAGTTCTTC
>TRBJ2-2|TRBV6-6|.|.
CASRDFQAGELFF
TGTGCCAGCAGGGACTTCCAGGCGGGAGAGCTGTTTTTT
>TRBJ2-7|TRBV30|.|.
CAWHSRDTYSYEQYF
TGTGCCTGGCATTCCCGGGACACTTACTCCTACGAGCAGTACTTC
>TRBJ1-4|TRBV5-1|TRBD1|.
CASSITPLQGAKEKLFF
TGCGCCAGCAGCATAACACCCTTACAGGGGGCGAAGGAAAAACTGTTTTTT
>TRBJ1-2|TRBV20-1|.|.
CSASWGLDGYTF
TGCAGTGCTAGTTGGGGCCTGGATGGCTACACCTTC
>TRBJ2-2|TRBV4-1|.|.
CASSQRVGTPNTGELFF
TGCGCCAGCAGCCAAAGGGTCGGGACTCCGAACACCGGGGAGCTGTTTTTT
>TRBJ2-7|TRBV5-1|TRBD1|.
CASSLGQGAYEQYF
TGCGCCAGCAGCTTGGGACAGGGTGCCTACGAGCAGTACTTC
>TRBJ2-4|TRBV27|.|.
CASSPGSAGIQYF
TGTGCCAGCAGTCCCGGGAGCGCAGGCATTCAGTACTTC
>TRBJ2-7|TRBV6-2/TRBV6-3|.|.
CASGPRPGLSEQYF
TGTGCCAGCGGCCCCAGGCCCGGTCTCTCCGAGCAGTACTTC
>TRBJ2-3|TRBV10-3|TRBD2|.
CAISRGLAGTTDTQYF
TGTGCCATCAGCAGAGGACTAGCGGGTACCACAGATACGCAGTATTTT